The 23 T cell receptor beta chains in this list originate from one sample, sequenced in a study of blood T cell repertoires in COVID-19. Assay used: immunoSEQ multiplex PCR; TCRdb lists only in-frame clones, some missing. The repertoire includes about 18,000 clones, roughly 87% of them detected once, and roughly 8.7% sits in the top ten. The sequenced sample consisted of peripheral blood. All receptors derive from a human donor in a cohort sampled during active COVID-19. The donor label of this sample is uncertain.

This chain links TRBV5-1 with TRBJ1-1, with D unclear. The germline V gene has CDR1 SGHRS and CDR2 YFSETQ. The CDR3 runs to 14 residues. V dropped 0 bases and J dropped 8 bases, with 14 bases sitting between them. The CDR3 DNA follows: TGCGCCAGCAGCTTGGGGCCGATCTCGTCCGAAGCTTTCTTT. It translates to CASSLGPISSEAFF.

This clone was detected only a few times. The rearrangement joins TRBV10-1 to TRBJ2-2; TRBD1 matches at 7 bases. Germline V gene data show CDR1 as WNHNN and CDR2 as SYGVQD (reference sequence). V trimming: 8 bases; J trimming: 10 bases; junction bases outside the gene matches: 13. The CDR3 runs to 14 residues. Here the CDR3 DNA reads TGCGCCAGCGGGCCCGGGACAGAGTCCTCGGAGCTGTTTTTT. It yields the protein CASGPGTESSELFF.

The chain links TRBV7-9 to TRBJ2-5, with D hard to call. The V gene lost 1 base and the J gene lost 5 bases, with 8 bases spanning the gap. The CDR3 runs to 13 residues. Germline-derived CDR1 and CDR2 are SEHNR and FQNEAQ (reference sequence). The CDR3 here is CASSLGGGETQYF. CDR3 in DNA: TGTGCCAGCAGCTTAGGAGGTGGGGAGACCCAGTACTTC.

The rearrangement joins TRBV10-1 to TRBJ2-1, with TRBD2 identical over 7 bases. Germline CDR1 reads WNHNN; CDR2 reads SYGVQD (reference sequence). The CDR3 runs to 16 residues. V lost 1 base and J lost 4; bases outside the gene matches: 7. This CDR3 reads CASSELGTKNYNEQFF. CDR3 sequence (DNA): TGCGCCAGCAGTGAGTTAGGGACTAAGAATTACAATGAGCAGTTCTTC.

J is TRBJ2-7 and V is TRBV5-5, with 11 bases that match TRBD2. With V trimmed by 2 bases and J by 11 bases, 12 bases remained unmatched. The CDR3 covers 15 residues. The germline V gene encodes CDR1 SGHKS and CDR2 YYEKEE (reference sequence). The CDR3 nucleotides are TGTGCCAGCAGCTTCTCGGGGCTAGCGGGAGGTGGAAAGTACTTC. Translated: CASSFSGLAGGGKYF.

This chain links TRBV6-5 with TRBJ2-5; 9 bases match TRBD1. Germline-derived CDR1 and CDR2 are MNHEY and SVGAGI. The CDR3 runs 13 residues. Trimming cost V 6 bases and J 9 bases; bases outside gene matches: 8. This chain's CDR3 is CASRMADRGAQYF. CDR3 in DNA: TGTGCCAGCAGAATGGCGGACAGGGGTGCCCAGTACTTC.

The V and J genes are TRBV24-1 and TRBJ2-3, with D perhaps matching TRBD2 (6 bases). The CDR3 is made up of 15 amino acids. V lost 5 bases and J lost 0, with 11 bases in between. CDR1 and CDR2 (germline): KGHDR, SFDVKD. CDR3 sequence: CATSVGAGSTDTQYF. DNA for the CDR3: TGTGCCACCAGTGTGGGAGCGGGCAGCACAGATACGCAGTATTTT.

V is TRBV2 and J is TRBJ1-1; a possible D gene is TRBD1 (5 bases). The ends were cut back, 0 bases at V and 13 bases at J, with 15 bases in the middle. Germline lookup yields CDR1 SNHLY and CDR2 FYNNEI. The CDR3 covers 13 residues. The CDR3 is CASSEAGGRRVFF. In DNA, the CDR3 is TGTGCCAGCAGTGAAGCTGGGGGGAGGAGGGTTTTCTTT.

The V call is TRBV27, the J call TRBJ2-1; TRBD2 matches 12 bases. CDR3 size: 18 residues. Trimming at V came to 6 bases and at J to 1 base, leaving 10 bases not matched to a gene. Per germline, CDR1 MNHEY and CDR2 SMNVEV (reference sequence). This CDR3 is CASRTLGTSGSSYNEQFF. DNA for the CDR3: TGTGCCAGCAGAACGCTCGGGACTAGCGGGTCATCCTACAATGAGCAGTTCTTC.

V is TRBV5-1 and J is TRBJ2-7; 7 bases are a match to TRBD1. With 2 bases clipped from V and 2 bases from J, the junction kept 10 bases outside the gene matches. The V gene's germline CDR1 is SGHRS and CDR2 YFSETQ. This CDR3 is built from 16 residues. CDR3 bases: TGCGCCAGCAGCTTTTCAGTCACAGGGGTACCCTACGAGCAGTACTTC. Translating it yields CASSFSVTGVPYEQYF. The full variable domain, with the rest looked up from reference TRBV5-1 and TRBJ2-7, is KAGVTQTPRYLIKTRGQQVTLSCSPISGHRSVSWYQQTPGQGLQFLFEYFSETQRNKGNFPGRFSGRQFSNSRSEMNVSTLELGDSALYLCASSFSVTGVPYEQYFGPGTRLTVT.

The chain carries TRBV6-2 or TRBV6-3 and TRBJ2-1; 12 bases are shared with TRBD2. This CDR3 has 16 amino acids. The germline V gene has CDR1 MNHEY and CDR2 SVGEGT. Trimming cost V 6 bases and J 4 bases; bases outside gene matches: 7. CDR3 loop: CASSRQGLAGYNEQFF. CDR3 nucleotides: TGTGCCAGCAGCCGTCAGGGACTAGCGGGTTACAATGAGCAGTTCTTC.

The chain recombines TRBV3-1 (or the pseudogene TRBV3-2) with TRBJ2-5; a weak D match, TRBD2 (6 bases). The V and J ends lost 3 bases and 5 bases respectively, with 19 bases between them. CDR1 is LGHDT and CDR2 is YNNKEL in the germline V gene (reference sequence). The CDR3 length is 16 residues. In nucleotides, the CDR3 is TGTGCCAGCAGCCAGCTACTCCAGGGAGGACGGGAGACCCAGTACTTC. Translated, it gives CASSQLLQGGRETQYF.

The rearrangement links TRBV9 to TRBJ2-1; 16 bases match TRBD2. Losses at the gene ends were 4 bases for V and 7 bases for J; bases not matched to a gene: 17. The CDR3 extends over 20 amino acids. Germline V gene lookup returns CDR1 SGDLS and CDR2 YYNGEE. The CDR3 nucleotides read TGTGCCAGCAGCACCCCCGCGGGACTAGCGGGAGGGCCGAGGAGTAATGAGCAGTTCTTC. It encodes CASSTPAGLAGGPRSNEQFF.

This chain links TRBV18 with TRBJ2-7, with D possibly matching TRBD2 (5 bases). This CDR3 region has 13 residues. V was shortened by 3 bases and J by 5 bases, with 11 bases between the two germline ends. Germline values: CDR1 KGHSH, CDR2 LQKENI. The CDR3 protein is CASSPGLADEQYF. CDR3 DNA sequence: TGTGCCAGCTCACCGGGTCTAGCCGACGAGCAGTACTTC.

The chain carries TRBV5-6 and TRBJ2-7; a weak D match, TRBD1 (5 bases). CDR3 length equals 14 residues. Trimming stripped 0 bases from V and 2 bases from J, with 9 bases between. Germline-derived CDR1 and CDR2 are SGHDT and YYEEEE. CDR3 region: CASSLGQPPYEQYF. In nucleotides, the CDR3 is TGTGCCAGCAGCTTGGGACAGCCTCCCTACGAGCAGTACTTC.

The chain employs TRBV5-1 and TRBJ1-1; perhaps TRBD1 as D (6 bases). Trimming pared 0 bases from V and 3 bases from J, leaving 12 bases between. Germline V gene lookup returns CDR1 SGHRS and CDR2 YFSETQ. The CDR3 sequence is 15 residues long. The CDR3 protein is CASSLVIGGDTEAFF. As DNA, the CDR3 is TGCGCCAGCAGCTTGGTTATAGGGGGTGACACTGAAGCTTTCTTT.

The chain joins TRBV4-2 to TRBJ1-6; 9 nucleotides match TRBD1. Unmatched junction bases numbered 16, after V lost 2 bases and J lost 11 bases. CDR3 length: 18 residues. Germline V gene sequence: CDR1 LGHNA, CDR2 YNFKEQ. The CDR3 DNA follows: TGTGCCAGCAGCCAAACCTGGATCCCGGGACAGGGAAGTGCACCCCTCCACTTT. Its protein product is CASSQTWIPGQGSAPLHF.

V usage is TRBV5-1 and J usage is TRBJ1-6, with 7 bases that match TRBD1. The ends lost 4 bases at V and 6 bases at J; junction bases unmatched: 4. The CDR3 runs 14 residues. Germline assignment: CDR1 SGHRS and CDR2 YFSETQ. The CDR3 sequence: CASSPGQINSPLHF. CDR3 DNA: TGCGCCAGCAGCCCGGGACAGATTAATTCACCCCTCCACTTT.

The chain joins TRBV6-5 to TRBJ2-7, with a possible D match to TRBD2 (5 bases). The CDR3 contains 12 residues. Germline V gene data show CDR1 as MNHEY and CDR2 as SVGAGI. V dropped 6 bases and J dropped 6 bases, with 12 bases sitting between them. CDR3 loop: CASSQLAGEQYF. CDR3 in DNA: TGTGCCAGCAGCCAACTTGCGGGCGAGCAGTACTTC.

The J gene is TRBJ2-1, the V gene TRBV5-1, with D unclear. The CDR3 covers 16 residues. Germline CDR1 is SGHRS and CDR2 is YFSETQ. Trimming cost V 0 bases and J 0 bases, with 10 bases left between them. The DNA of the CDR3 is TGCGCCAGCAGCTTGGCCGCGAGGAGCTCCTACAATGAGCAGTTCTTC. Translation gives CASSLAARSSYNEQFF.

This rearrangement joins TRBV30 to TRBJ1-5; D not certain. CDR1 and CDR2 from the germline V gene are GTSNPN and SVGIG (reference sequence). Trimming removed 0 bases at V and 9 bases at J, with 15 bases between. The CDR3 totals 14 residues. CDR3: CAWSVLGPPGPQHF. The CDR3 coding sequence is TGTGCCTGGAGTGTACTGGGCCCGCCTGGGCCCCAGCATTTT.

V usage is TRBV9 and J usage is TRBJ2-2; the match to TRBD2 covers 8 bases. Per the germline V gene, CDR1 is SGDLS and CDR2 is YYNGEE. The V and J ends lost 3 bases and 6 bases, in that order; junction bases with no gene match: 7. CDR3 length: 15 residues. CDR3 bases: TGTGCCAGCAGCGCGCCCGGGACTAGTCCCGGGGAGCTGTTTTTT. Translated, it gives CASSAPGTSPGELFF.

The genes are TRBV2 and TRBJ2-7; 9 bases map to TRBD1. Germline CDR1 reads SNHLY; CDR2 reads FYNNEI. The CDR3 covers 14 residues. The J segment lost 3 bases and the V segment lost 9 bases, leaving 9 bases of the junction unmatched. Here the CDR3 DNA reads TGTGCCAGGGGACAGGGAACTACAAGCTACGAGCAGTACTTC. Translation gives CARGQGTTSYEQYF. Variable domain in full (rest from reference TRBV2 and TRBJ2-7): EPEVTQTPSHQVTQMGQEVILRCVPISNHLYFYWYRQILGQKVEFLVSFYNNEISEKSEIFDDQFSVERPDGSNFTLKIRSTKLEDSAMYFCARGQGTTSYEQYFGPGTRLTVT.